This T cell receptor beta chain was captured in a study of T cell responses to AZD1222 COVID-19 vaccine. Germline V gene data show CDR1 as MNHNY and CDR2 as SVGAGI (reference sequence). The CDR3 totals 18 residues. V lost 5 bases to trimming and J lost 0 bases, with 17 bases between them. The data were produced by immunoSEQ multiplex PCR, yet TCRdb's version contains in-frame clones alone and is incomplete. The sample has more than 90,000 clones, roughly 89% seen once. This TCR derives from an adult who received the AZD1222 COVID-19 vaccine. The sequencing used peripheral blood, collected 28 days after the second AZD1222 dose. The rearrangement links TRBV6-6 to TRBJ2-6; possibly TRBD2 for D (5 bases). This CDR3 reads CASSPLRTGNSGANVLTF. DNA of the CDR3: TGTGCCAGCAGTCCCCTTAGGACGGGAAACTCTGGGGCCAACGTCCTGACTTTC.